A single sample is the source of the 27 T cell receptor beta chains below, sequenced in a study of T-cell reconstitution after alpha-beta-depleted transplantation in children. As it was prepared, the TCRbeta library received unique molecular identifiers. TCRdb re-called the PCR reads through MiXCR, storing one row per CDR3 protein. The sample consists of 350,000 to 400,000 distinct CDR3 sequences, roughly 21% of them appearing once. The sequencing used PBMCs from the stem cell graft donor, collected from the stem cell graft. The receptors stem from a human donor who donated a stem cell graft to a child with acute myeloid leukemia.

This clonotype was seen at least ten times. This chain links TRBV4-1 with TRBJ2-1; D remains unclear. The CDR3 extends over 11 amino acids. Trimming cost V 6 bases and J 8 bases, with 8 bases left between them. The germline CDR1 and CDR2 sequences are MGHRA and YSYEKL. DNA for the CDR3: TGCGCCAGCAGTACTGTTCATGAGCAGTTCTTC. Its protein product is CASSTVHEQFF.

This clonotype was seen a few times. The chain couples TRBV5-5 to TRBJ2-7, with D maybe TRBD1 (5 bases). The germline gives CDR1 SGHKS, CDR2 YYEKEE (reference sequence). The ends were cut back, 0 bases at V and 1 base at J, with 11 bases in the middle. This CDR3 spans 15 amino acids. The CDR3 protein is CASSLGQKSSYEQYF. The DNA of the CDR3 is TGTGCCAGCAGCTTGGGACAGAAATCATCCTACGAGCAGTACTTC. Combining the CDR3 with reference TRBV5-5 and TRBJ2-7 gives the whole variable domain DAGVTQSPTHLIKTRGQQVTLRCSPISGHKSVSWYQQVLGQGPQFIFQYYEKEERGRGNFPDRFSARQFPNYSSELNVNALLLGDSALYLCASSLGQKSSYEQYFGPGTRLTVT.

The chain joins TRBV4-3 to TRBJ2-1, with a possible D match to TRBD2 (6 bases). V shed 0 bases and J shed 7 bases, with 13 bases lying between them. This CDR3 comprises 15 residues. Germline V CDR1 and CDR2: LGHNA, YSLEER. The CDR3: CASSQDSGVVNEQFF. The CDR3 DNA follows: TGCGCCAGCAGCCAAGACTCGGGAGTGGTGAATGAGCAGTTCTTC.

This clonotype was observed many times. CDR3 DNA sequence: TGTGCCAGCAGCTTAGCGGGAGGACACTACGAGCAGTACTTC. Residues: CASSLAGGHYEQYF. This chain connects TRBV7-2 to TRBJ2-7, with D maybe TRBD2 (6 bases). The CDR3 has 14 amino acids. Germline V gene sequence: CDR1 SGHTA, CDR2 FQGNSA. Between the trimmed V and J ends, which lost 0 bases and 3 bases, there was a span of 9 bases.

The chain links TRBV27 to TRBJ2-2; no firm D call. The germline gives CDR1 MNHEY, CDR2 SMNVEV (reference sequence). The CDR3 length is 18 residues. The V end was cut by 5 bases, the J end by 1 base, with 20 bases between. The CDR3 is CASSPSPAHGKNTGELFF. The CDR3 DNA reads as TGTGCCAGCAGTCCCTCCCCGGCCCATGGGAAGAACACCGGGGAGCTGTTTTTT.

The chain joins TRBV28 to TRBJ2-1; D is possibly TRBD1 (5 bases). Trimming pared 6 bases from V and 6 bases from J, leaving 18 bases between. The CDR3 has 15 residues. Germline V gene data show CDR1 as MDHEN and CDR2 as SYDVKM. The CDR3 is CASSLVGRKSNEQFF. CDR3 bases: TGTGCCAGCAGCCTGGTGGGGCGGAAATCCAATGAGCAGTTCTTC.

This clonotype was recorded many times. This chain joins TRBV29-1 and TRBJ2-7, with 12 bases fitting TRBD2. The CDR3 loop spans 17 amino acids. V lost 4 bases, J lost 0 bases, and 10 bases stayed unmatched. CDR1 SQVTM and CDR2 ANQGSEA come from the germline V gene. The CDR3, as DNA: TGCAGCGTTGGCGGGGCTAGCGGGAGGGACATCTCCTACGAGCAGTACTTC. Translating gives CSVGGASGRDISYEQYF.

The V call is TRBV4-3, the J call TRBJ2-7, with TRBD2 matching 7 bases. This CDR3 has 14 amino acids. Germline CDR1 LGHNA, CDR2 YSLEER. V trimming: 3 bases; J trimming: 4 bases; junction bases outside the gene matches: 6. DNA for the CDR3: TGCGCCAGCAGCCAGGGCGGGAGTAGGTACGAGCAGTACTTC. Amino acid sequence: CASSQGGSRYEQYF.

In its sample, this clonotype was seen many times. J is TRBJ2-6 and V is TRBV29-1; no firm D call. Germline V gene sequence: CDR1 SQVTM, CDR2 ANQGSEA. V was shortened by 4 bases and J by 2 bases, with 9 bases between the two germline ends. CDR3 length equals 14 residues. CDR3 sequence: CSVAKEAGANVLTF. The DNA for the CDR3 is TGCAGCGTTGCCAAGGAAGCTGGGGCCAACGTCCTGACTTTC.

CDR3 coding DNA: TGCGCCAGCAGCCAAGGGACAGGGCACTACGAGCAGTACTTC. It is translated as CASSQGTGHYEQYF. J is TRBJ2-7 and V is TRBV4-1, with 8 bases fitting TRBD1. V lost 1 base and J lost 3; bases outside the gene matches: 2. CDR1 and CDR2 from the germline V gene are MGHRA and YSYEKL. The CDR3 contains 14 residues.

This clonotype was counted a few times. V gene TRBV5-5 combines with J gene TRBJ1-5; D gene uncertain. Germline V gene data show CDR1 as SGHKS and CDR2 as YYEKEE (reference sequence). Trimming took 0 bases from V and 5 from J, leaving 9 bases between them. This CDR3 is 14 amino acids long. The CDR3 protein is CASSLDRIDQPQHF. DNA for the CDR3: TGTGCCAGCAGCTTGGACAGAATCGATCAGCCCCAGCATTTT.

The sample holds one count of this clonotype. In nucleotides, the CDR3 is TGTGCCAGCAGTCGTGGACAGACGAACACTGAAGCTTTCTTT. Translation gives CASSRGQTNTEAFF. The chain uses TRBV12-3 or TRBV12-4 and TRBJ1-1, with D perhaps TRBD1 (6 bases). The CDR3 runs to 14 residues. V dropped 5 bases and J dropped 1 base, with 11 bases sitting between them.

The chain links TRBV29-1 to TRBJ2-5; 9 positions match TRBD2. This CDR3 has 15 residues. V shed 3 bases and J 5 bases; nucleotides not matched to a gene: 10. Germline loops: CDR1 SQVTM, CDR2 ANQGSEA. The CDR3 region has the DNA TGCAGCGTTGAGTGGGCTAGCGGGAATATCGAGACCCAGTACTTC. It encodes CSVEWASGNIETQYF.

This clonotype was detected many times. The gene calls are TRBV20-1 and TRBJ2-1; unclear D gene. Germline lookup yields CDR1 DFQATT and CDR2 SNEGSKA (reference sequence). V lost 1 base, J lost 1 base, and 8 bases lay in between. The CDR3 length is 14 residues. The CDR3 DNA sequence: TGCAGTGCTAGAGGGCAGTCGTCCTACAATGAGCAGTTCTTC. Its translation: CSARGQSSYNEQFF.

This clonotype was counted a few times. The chain links TRBV12-3 or TRBV12-4 to TRBJ2-1; 16 positions agree with TRBD2. CDR3 size: 15 residues. Trimming at V came to 6 bases and at J to 8 bases, leaving 4 bases not matched to a gene. CDR3 protein: CASRGLAGGHHEQFF. CDR3 sequence (DNA): TGTGCCAGCAGGGGACTAGCGGGAGGGCATCATGAGCAGTTCTTC.

There are a few counts of this clonotype. The CDR3 spells CASSQVGLATYEQYF. The CDR3 bases are TGCGCCAGCAGCCAAGTAGGGCTAGCCACCTACGAGCAGTACTTC. The V call is TRBV4-1, the J call TRBJ2-7, with a tentative D call TRBD2 (5 bases). With 1 base removed from V and 2 bases from J, the gap between germline ends came to 12 bases. The CDR3 is 15 amino acids. In germline, CDR1 is MGHRA, CDR2 YSYEKL.

The V gene is TRBV2, the J gene TRBJ1-5; D ambiguous. Germline V gene data show CDR1 as SNHLY and CDR2 as FYNNEI. V dropped 9 bases and J dropped 5 bases, with 17 bases sitting between them. The CDR3 length is 14 residues. CDR3 region: CASNYQKSDQPQHF. The CDR3 nucleotides read TGTGCCAGTAACTATCAAAAGTCGGATCAGCCCCAGCATTTT.

This chain links TRBV5-1 with TRBJ1-2; 7 positions match TRBD1. The CDR3 consists of 14 residues. V lost 0 bases, J lost 7 bases, and 6 bases stayed unmatched. Germline V CDR1 and CDR2: SGHRS, YFSETQ. The CDR3 region is CASSLETGRAGYTF. The CDR3 DNA reads TGCGCCAGCAGCTTGGAGACAGGGAGGGCTGGCTACACCTTC.

The chain joins TRBV7-9 to TRBJ1-2; 9 bases match TRBD1. Germline CDR1 SEHNR, CDR2 FQNEAQ (reference sequence). The length of the CDR3 is 14 residues. The trim removed 5 bases at V and 8 bases at J, leaving 9 bases unmatched. CDR3: CASSQDGTGLGYTF. CDR3 DNA: TGTGCCAGCAGCCAGGACGGGACAGGGTTGGGCTACACCTTC.

This clonotype was picked up many times. The rearrangement links TRBV7-7 to TRBJ2-1; unclear D gene. Trimming removed 0 bases from V and 5 bases from J, with 14 bases in between. Germline lookup yields CDR1 SSHAT and CDR2 FNYEAQ (reference sequence). This CDR3 comprises 16 residues. The CDR3 protein is CASSLAPSGVHNEQFF. DNA for the CDR3: TGTGCCAGCAGCTTAGCGCCTAGTGGGGTCCACAATGAGCAGTTCTTC.

The chain carries TRBV12-3 or TRBV12-4 and TRBJ2-7; the match to TRBD2 covers 9 bases. V lost 3 bases, J lost 6 bases, and 15 bases stayed unmatched. CDR3 size: 17 residues. Written as DNA, the CDR3 is TGTGCCAGCAGTTTTCACGGTTCTGCGGGAGGGCCCGTCGAGCAGTACTTC. Translated: CASSFHGSAGGPVEQYF.

This clonotype has just a few counts. The V call is TRBV9, the J call TRBJ2-1; 7 bases match TRBD2. Trimming took 4 bases from V and 2 from J; bases not matched to a gene: 12. Germline CDR1 reads SGDLS; CDR2 reads YYNGEE. This CDR3 contains 17 residues. The CDR3 loop is CASSSTLLADTYNEQFF. For the CDR3, the DNA is TGTGCCAGCAGCTCAACCCTCCTAGCGGACACCTACAATGAGCAGTTCTTC.

The J gene is TRBJ1-1, the V gene TRBV13; 8 bases align to TRBD1. J lost 10 bases, V lost 5 bases, and 6 bases had no gene match. Germline CDR1 is PRHDT and CDR2 is FYEKMQ (reference sequence). The CDR3 spans 12 residues. The CDR3 protein is CASSARGRGAFF. The CDR3 DNA follows: TGTGCCAGCAGCGCCAGGGGGCGCGGAGCTTTCTTT.

This clonotype has more than one count but fewer than ten. J is TRBJ2-7 and V is TRBV25-1; D gene uncertain. This CDR3 has 14 amino acids. The V end was cut by 8 bases, the J end by 0 bases, with 14 bases between. CDR1 and CDR2 from the germline V gene are MGHDK and SYGVNS. CDR3 in amino acids: CASLASHGSYEQYF. The DNA of the CDR3 is TGTGCCAGCCTTGCTAGTCACGGCTCCTACGAGCAGTACTTC.

The V and J genes are TRBV25-1 and TRBJ1-2; a possible D gene is TRBD1 (5 bases). Germline-derived CDR1 and CDR2 are MGHDK and SYGVNS. The CDR3 spans 15 residues. Trimming stripped 3 bases from V and 0 bases from J, with 11 bases between. The CDR3 bases are TGTGCCAGCAGTGACCCTCAGGGAGCTAACTATGGCTACACCTTC. Protein: CASSDPQGANYGYTF.

V is TRBV27 and J is TRBJ2-1; 8 bases align to TRBD2. This CDR3 has 15 residues. Germline V gene lookup returns CDR1 MNHEY and CDR2 SMNVEV (reference sequence). J gave up 0 bases and V 3 bases, and 1 base lay outside the gene matches. The CDR3 protein is CASSFSGASYNEQFF. The CDR3 nucleotides are TGTGCCAGCAGTTTTAGCGGGGCCTCCTACAATGAGCAGTTCTTC.

This clonotype showed up many times. The chain has TRBV12-3 or TRBV12-4 and TRBJ1-5; D ambiguous. V lost 2 bases to trimming and J lost 2 bases, with 4 bases between them. The CDR3 has 13 residues. The CDR3 region is CASSLFGNQPQHF. In nucleotides, the CDR3 is TGTGCCAGCAGTTTATTCGGCAATCAGCCCCAGCATTTT.